This TCR beta chain emerged from a study of blood T cell repertoires in COVID-19. Study overall: Whether acute or convalescent, the COVID-19 samples came from the United States, Italy and Spain. Sample material is recorded as cDNA or gDNA derived from T cells, B-cell-depleted T cells, or PBMCs.

Authors' data handling: Nucleated cell number was recorded as an estimate derived from reference gene primer amplification. Assay: immunoSEQ multiplex PCR; the TCRdb copy retains only in-frame clones and omits some. V and J calls and clone size follow that table, whereas D and trimming were derived from the DNA. The data hold roughly 150,000 clones, with roughly 80% observed a single time. CDR1 LNHDA and CDR2 SQIVND come from the germline V gene (reference sequence). This CDR3 comprises 15 residues. Germline trimming cut 5 bases from V and 3 bases from J; bases unmatched to any gene: 7. The sequencing sample was made of peripheral blood. V is TRBV19 and J is TRBJ1-1, with 9 bases matching TRBD1. The TCR originated in a woman of 80 years or more with acute or convalescent COVID-19. The CDR3 sequence is CASSSFGQGYTEAFF. CDR3 in DNA: TGTGCCAGTAGTTCCTTTGGACAGGGGTACACTGAAGCTTTCTTT.